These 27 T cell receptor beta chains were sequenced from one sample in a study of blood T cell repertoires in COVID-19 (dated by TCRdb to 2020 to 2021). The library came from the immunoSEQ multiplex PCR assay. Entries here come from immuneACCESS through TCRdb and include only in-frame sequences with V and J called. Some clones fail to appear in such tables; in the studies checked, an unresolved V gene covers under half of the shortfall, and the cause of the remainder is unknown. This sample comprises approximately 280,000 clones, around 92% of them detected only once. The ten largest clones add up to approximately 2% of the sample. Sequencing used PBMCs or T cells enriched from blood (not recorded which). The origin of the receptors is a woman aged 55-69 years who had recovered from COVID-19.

CDR3 DNA: TGCGCCAGCAGCCCAAGGCTAGCGGGAGTAACCGGGGAGCTGTTTTTT. Protein sequence: CASSPRLAGVTGELFF. V usage is TRBV5-1 and J usage is TRBJ2-2; 10 bases are a match to TRBD2. With 4 bases clipped from V and 5 bases from J, the junction kept 8 bases outside the gene matches. This CDR3 is 16 amino acids long. The germline CDR1 and CDR2 sequences are SGHRS and YFSETQ.

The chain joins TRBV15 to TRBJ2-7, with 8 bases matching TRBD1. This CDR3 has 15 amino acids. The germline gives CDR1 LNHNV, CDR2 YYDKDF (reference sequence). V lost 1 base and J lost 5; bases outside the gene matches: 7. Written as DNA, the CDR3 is TGTGCCACCAGCAGAGGACAGGGGAATATGGACGAGCAGTACTTC. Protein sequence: CATSRGQGNMDEQYF.

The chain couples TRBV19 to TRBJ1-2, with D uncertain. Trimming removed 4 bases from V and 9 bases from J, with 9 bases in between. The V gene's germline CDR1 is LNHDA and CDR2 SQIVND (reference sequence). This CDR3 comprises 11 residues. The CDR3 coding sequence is TGTGCCAGTAGTACCGAAGCGCGCTACACCTTC. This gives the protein CASSTEARYTF.

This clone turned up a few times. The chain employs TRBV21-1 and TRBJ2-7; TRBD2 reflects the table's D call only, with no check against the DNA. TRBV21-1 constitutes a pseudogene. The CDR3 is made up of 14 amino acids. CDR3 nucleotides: TGTGCCAGCAGCAAAGAAGACTCATCCTACGAGCAGTACTTC. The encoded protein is CASSKEDSSYEQYF.

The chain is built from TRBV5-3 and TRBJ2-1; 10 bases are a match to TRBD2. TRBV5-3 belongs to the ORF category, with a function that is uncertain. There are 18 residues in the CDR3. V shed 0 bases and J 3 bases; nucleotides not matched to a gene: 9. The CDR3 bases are TGTGCCAGAAGCTTGGGACTAGCGGGTGAGATTTACTACAATGAGCAGTTCTTC. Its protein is CARSLGLAGEIYYNEQFF.

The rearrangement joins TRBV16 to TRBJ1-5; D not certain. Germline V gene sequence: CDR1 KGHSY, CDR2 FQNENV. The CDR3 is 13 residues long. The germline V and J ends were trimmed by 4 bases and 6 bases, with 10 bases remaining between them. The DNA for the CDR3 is TGTGCCAGCAGCCCACTCCTCCGTCAGCCCCAGCATTTT. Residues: CASSPLLRQPQHF.

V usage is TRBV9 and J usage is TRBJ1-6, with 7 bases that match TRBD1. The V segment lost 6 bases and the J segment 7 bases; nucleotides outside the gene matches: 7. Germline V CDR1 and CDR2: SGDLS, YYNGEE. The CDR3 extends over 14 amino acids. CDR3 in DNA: TGTGCCAGCAACCCGACAGGGTACAATTCACCCCTCCACTTT. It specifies CASNPTGYNSPLHF. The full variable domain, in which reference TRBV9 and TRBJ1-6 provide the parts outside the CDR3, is DSGVTQTPKHLITATGQRVTLRCSPRSGDLSVYWYQQSLDQGLQFLIQYYNGEERAKGNILERFSAQQFPDLHSELNLSSLELGDSALYFCASNPTGYNSPLHFGNGTRLTVT.

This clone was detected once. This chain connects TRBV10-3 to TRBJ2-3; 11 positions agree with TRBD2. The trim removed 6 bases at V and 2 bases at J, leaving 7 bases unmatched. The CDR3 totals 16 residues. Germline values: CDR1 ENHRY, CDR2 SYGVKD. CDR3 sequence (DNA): TGTGCCATCAGGGAAGGGACTAGCGGTCCCACAGATACGCAGTATTTT. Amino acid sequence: CAIREGTSGPTDTQYF.

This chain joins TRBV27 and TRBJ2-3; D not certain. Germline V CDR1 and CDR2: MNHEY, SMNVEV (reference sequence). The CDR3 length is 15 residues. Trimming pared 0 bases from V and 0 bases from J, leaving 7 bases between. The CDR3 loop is CASSLSTSSTDTQYF. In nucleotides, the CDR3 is TGTGCCAGCAGTTTATCAACTTCTAGCACAGATACGCAGTATTTT.

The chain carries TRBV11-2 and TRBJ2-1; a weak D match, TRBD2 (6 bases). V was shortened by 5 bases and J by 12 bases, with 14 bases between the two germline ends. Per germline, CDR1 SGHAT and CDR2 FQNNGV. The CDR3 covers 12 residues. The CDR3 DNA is TGTGCCAGCAGCCTCCGGACTACAGGGCAGTTCTTC. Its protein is CASSLRTTGQFF. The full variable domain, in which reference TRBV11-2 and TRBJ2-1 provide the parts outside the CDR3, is EAGVAQSPRYKIIEKRQSVAFWCNPISGHATLYWYQQILGQGPKLLIQFQNNGVVDDSQLPKDRFSAERLKGVDSTLKIQPAKLEDSAVYLCASSLRTTGQFFGPGTRLTVL.

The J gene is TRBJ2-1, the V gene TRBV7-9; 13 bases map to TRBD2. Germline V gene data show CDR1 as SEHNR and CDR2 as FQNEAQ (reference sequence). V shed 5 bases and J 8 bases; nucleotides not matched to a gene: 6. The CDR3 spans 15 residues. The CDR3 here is CASSQLAGGPYEQFF. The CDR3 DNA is TGTGCCAGCAGCCAACTAGCGGGAGGGCCCTATGAGCAGTTCTTC. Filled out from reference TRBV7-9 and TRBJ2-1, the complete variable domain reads DTGVSQNPRHKITKRGQNVTFRCDPISEHNRLYWYRQTLGQGPEFLTYFQNEAQLEKSRLLSDRFSAERPKGSFSTLEIQRTEQGDSAMYLCASSQLAGGPYEQFFGPGTRLTVL.

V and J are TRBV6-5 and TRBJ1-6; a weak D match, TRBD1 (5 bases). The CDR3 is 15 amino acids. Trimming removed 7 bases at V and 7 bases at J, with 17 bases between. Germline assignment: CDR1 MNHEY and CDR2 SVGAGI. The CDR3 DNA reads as TGTGCCAGCATAACAGGCACCCAAGCAAATTCACCCCTCCACTTT. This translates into CASITGTQANSPLHF.

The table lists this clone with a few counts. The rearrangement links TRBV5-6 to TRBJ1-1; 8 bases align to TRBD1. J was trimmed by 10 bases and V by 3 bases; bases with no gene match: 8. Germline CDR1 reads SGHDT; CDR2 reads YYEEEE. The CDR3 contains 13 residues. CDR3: CASSSGQGVGAFF. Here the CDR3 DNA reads TGTGCCAGCAGCTCCGGACAGGGAGTAGGAGCTTTCTTT.

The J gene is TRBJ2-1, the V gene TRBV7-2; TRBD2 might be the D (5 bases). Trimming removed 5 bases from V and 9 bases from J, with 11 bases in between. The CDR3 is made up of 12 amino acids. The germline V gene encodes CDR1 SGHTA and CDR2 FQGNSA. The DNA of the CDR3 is TGTGCCAGCAGCCAGCCCCGGGGTGAGCAGTTCTTC. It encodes CASSQPRGEQFF. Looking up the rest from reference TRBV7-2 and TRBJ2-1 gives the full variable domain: GAGVSQSPSNKVTEKGKDVELRCDPISGHTALYWYRQSLGQGLEFLIYFQGNSAPDKSGLPSDRFSAERTGGSVSTLTIQRTQQEDSAVYLCASSQPRGEQFFGPGTRLTVL.

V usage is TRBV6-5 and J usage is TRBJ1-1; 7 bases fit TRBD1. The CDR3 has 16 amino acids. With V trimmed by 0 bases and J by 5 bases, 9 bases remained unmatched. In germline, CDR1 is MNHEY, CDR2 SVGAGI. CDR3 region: CASSYSGGALGTEAFF. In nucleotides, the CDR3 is TGTGCCAGCAGTTACTCAGGGGGCGCATTAGGGACTGAAGCTTTCTTT.

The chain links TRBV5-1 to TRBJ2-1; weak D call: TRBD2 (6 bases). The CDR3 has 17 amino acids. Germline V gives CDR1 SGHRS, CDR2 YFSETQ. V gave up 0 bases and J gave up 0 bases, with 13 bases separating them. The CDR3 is CASSLEGLLSSYNEQFF. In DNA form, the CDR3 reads TGCGCCAGCAGCTTGGAGGGACTCCTTAGCTCCTACAATGAGCAGTTCTTC.

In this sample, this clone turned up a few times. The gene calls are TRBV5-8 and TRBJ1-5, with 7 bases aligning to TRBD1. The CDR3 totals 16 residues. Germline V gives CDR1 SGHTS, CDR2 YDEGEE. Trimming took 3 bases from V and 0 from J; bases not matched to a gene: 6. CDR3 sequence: CASSSNRGLSNQPQHF. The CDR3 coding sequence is TGTGCCAGCAGCTCCAACAGGGGCCTTAGCAATCAGCCCCAGCATTTT.

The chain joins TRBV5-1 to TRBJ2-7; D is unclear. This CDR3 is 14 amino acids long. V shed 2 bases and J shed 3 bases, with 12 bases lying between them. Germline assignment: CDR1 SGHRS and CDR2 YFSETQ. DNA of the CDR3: TGCGCCAGCAGCTTCCTTCCCAATAGCTACGAGCAGTACTTC. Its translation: CASSFLPNSYEQYF.

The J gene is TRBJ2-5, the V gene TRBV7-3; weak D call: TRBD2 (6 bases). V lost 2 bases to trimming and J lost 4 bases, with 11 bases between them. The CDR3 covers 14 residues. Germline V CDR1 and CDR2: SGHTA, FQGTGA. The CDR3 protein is CASSLAGGGETQYF. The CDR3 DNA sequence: TGTGCCAGCAGCTTAGCCGGGGGAGGAGAGACCCAGTACTTC.

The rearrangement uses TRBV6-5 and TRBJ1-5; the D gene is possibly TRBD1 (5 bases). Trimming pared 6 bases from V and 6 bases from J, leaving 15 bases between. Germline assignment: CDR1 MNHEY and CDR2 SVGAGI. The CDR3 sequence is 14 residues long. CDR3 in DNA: TGTGCCAGCAGCTCTTTCGCAGGGCTTCAGCCCCAGCATTTT. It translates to CASSSFAGLQPQHF.

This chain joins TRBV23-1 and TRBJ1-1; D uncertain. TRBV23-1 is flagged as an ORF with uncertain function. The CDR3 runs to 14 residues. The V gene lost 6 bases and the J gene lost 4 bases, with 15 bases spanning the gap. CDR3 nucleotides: TGCGCCAGCAGCCCCCGGCAGGTCCGCACTGAAGCTTTCTTT. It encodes CASSPRQVRTEAFF.

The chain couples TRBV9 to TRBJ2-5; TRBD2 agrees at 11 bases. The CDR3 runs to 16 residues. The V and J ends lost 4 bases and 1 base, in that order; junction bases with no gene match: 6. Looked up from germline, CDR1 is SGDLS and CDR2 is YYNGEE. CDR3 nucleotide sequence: TGTGCCAGCAGCCCACGACTAGCGGGGTTCCAAGAGACCCAGTACTTC. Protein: CASSPRLAGFQETQYF.

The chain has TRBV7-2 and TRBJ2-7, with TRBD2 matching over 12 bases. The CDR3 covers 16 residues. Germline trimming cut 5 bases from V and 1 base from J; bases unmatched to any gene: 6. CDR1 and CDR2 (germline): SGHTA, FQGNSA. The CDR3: CASSAYTSGGSYEQYF. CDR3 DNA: TGTGCCAGCAGCGCCTATACTAGCGGGGGGTCCTACGAGCAGTACTTC.

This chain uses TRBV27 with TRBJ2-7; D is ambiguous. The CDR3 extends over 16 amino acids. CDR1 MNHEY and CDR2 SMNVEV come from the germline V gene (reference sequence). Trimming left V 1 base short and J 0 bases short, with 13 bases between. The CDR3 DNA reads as TGTGCCAGCAGTTTATGGGCCCCCGCAAGCTCCTACGAGCAGTACTTC. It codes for CASSLWAPASSYEQYF.

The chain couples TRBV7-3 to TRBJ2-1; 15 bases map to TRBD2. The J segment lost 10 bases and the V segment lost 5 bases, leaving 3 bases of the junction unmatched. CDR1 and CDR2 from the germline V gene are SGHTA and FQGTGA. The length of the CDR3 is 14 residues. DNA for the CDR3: TGTGCCAGCAGCACGGGACTAGCGGGAGGAGAGCAGTTCTTC. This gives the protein CASSTGLAGGEQFF.

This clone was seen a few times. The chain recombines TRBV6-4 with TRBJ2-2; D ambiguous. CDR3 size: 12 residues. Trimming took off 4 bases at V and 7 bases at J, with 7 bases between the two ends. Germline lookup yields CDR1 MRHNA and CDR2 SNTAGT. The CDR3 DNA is TGTGCCAGCAGTGCGGGTGTCGGGGAGCTGTTTTTT. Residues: CASSAGVGELFF.

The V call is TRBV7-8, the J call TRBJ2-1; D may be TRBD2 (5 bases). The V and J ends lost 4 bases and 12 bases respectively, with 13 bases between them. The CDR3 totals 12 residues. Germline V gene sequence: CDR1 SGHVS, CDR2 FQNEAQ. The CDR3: CASSSPEEGQFF. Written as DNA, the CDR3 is TGTGCCAGCAGCTCCCCGGAAGAGGGGCAGTTCTTC.